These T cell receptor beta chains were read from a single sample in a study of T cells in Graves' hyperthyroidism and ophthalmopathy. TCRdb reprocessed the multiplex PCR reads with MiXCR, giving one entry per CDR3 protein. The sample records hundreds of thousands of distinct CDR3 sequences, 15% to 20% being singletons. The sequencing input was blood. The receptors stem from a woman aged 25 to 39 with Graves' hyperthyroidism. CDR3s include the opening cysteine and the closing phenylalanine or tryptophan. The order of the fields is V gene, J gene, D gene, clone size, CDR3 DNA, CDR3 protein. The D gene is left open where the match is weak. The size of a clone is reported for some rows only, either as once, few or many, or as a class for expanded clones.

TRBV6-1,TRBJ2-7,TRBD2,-,TGCGCCAGCAGTGGGACTAGCGGGAGCTCCTACGAGCAGTACTTC,CASSGTSGSSYEQYF
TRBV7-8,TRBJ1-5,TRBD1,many,TGTGCCAGCAGCTTATCGGGGACAGCTAATCAGCCCCAGCATTTT,CASSLSGTANQPQHF
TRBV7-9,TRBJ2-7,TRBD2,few,TGTGCCAGCACTTCGAGCGGGGTTTGGTACGAGCAGTACTTC,CASTSSGVWYEQYF
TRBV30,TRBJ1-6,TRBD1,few,TGTGCCTGGAGTACAGGGGCGAATTCACCCCTCCACTTT,CAWSTGANSPLHF
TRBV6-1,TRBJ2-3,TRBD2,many,TGTGCCAGCAGTGAAGTCCGGCTAGCGGGAGTTACGCAGTATTTT,CASSEVRLAGVTQYF
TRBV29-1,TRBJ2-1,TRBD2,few,TGCAGCGCCACTAGCGGGAGCAGGTCCTACAATGAGCAGTTCTTC,CSATSGSRSYNEQFF
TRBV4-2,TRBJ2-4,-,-,TGTGCCAGCAGCCAAGACCCCCTAGGGGACATTCAGTACTTC,CASSQDPLGDIQYF
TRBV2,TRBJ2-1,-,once,TGTGCCAGCTTTAGCGGTTCCTACAATGAGCAGTTCTTC,CASFSGSYNEQFF
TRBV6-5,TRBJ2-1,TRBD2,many,TGTGCCAGCAGTTACCTAGCGGGACCTTACAATGAGCAGTTCTTC,CASSYLAGPYNEQFF
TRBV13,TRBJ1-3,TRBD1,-,TGTGCCAGCAGCTTAGGCAGGGGGCGATCTGGAAACACCATATATTTT,CASSLGRGRSGNTIYF
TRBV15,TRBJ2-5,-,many,TGTGCCACCAGCAGAGATGAGGGGCGCAGCCGGGAGACCCAGTACTTC,CATSRDEGRSRETQYF
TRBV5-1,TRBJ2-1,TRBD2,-,TGCGCCAGCAGCGAAGGACTAGCGGGCGAGGAGCAGTTCTTC,CASSEGLAGEEQFF
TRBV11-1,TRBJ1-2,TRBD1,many,TGTGCCAGCAGCATGACAGGGGGCGCGTCTCCGCATGGCTACACCTTC,CASSMTGGASPHGYTF
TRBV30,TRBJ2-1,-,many,TGTGCCTGGAGTCCGCTACTAGGGGGGGGTGAGCAGTTCTTC,CAWSPLLGGGEQFF
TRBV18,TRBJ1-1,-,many,TGTGCCAGCAGTCCCGCGGGGAACACTGAAGCTTTCTTT,CASSPAGNTEAFF
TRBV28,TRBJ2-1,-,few,TGTGCCAGCAGTTCGCGGGTGAAACAATGGGGTGAGCAGTTCTTC,CASSSRVKQWGEQFF
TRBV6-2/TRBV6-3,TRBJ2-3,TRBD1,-,TGTGCCAGGAGTTACGGACAGGGATGGAGCACAGATACGCAGTATTTT,CARSYGQGWSTDTQYF
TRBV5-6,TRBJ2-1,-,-,TGTGCCAGCAGCTCGAAACCAGGGAGCTCCTACAATGAGCAGTTCTTC,CASSSKPGSSYNEQFF
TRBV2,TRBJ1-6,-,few,TGTGCCAGCACCCGGGACGGGTATTCACCCCTCCACTTT,CASTRDGYSPLHF
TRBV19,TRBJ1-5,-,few,TGTGCCAGTAGTATAGTTGGGGGATCTAGGAGCAATCAGCCCCAGCATTTT,CASSIVGGSRSNQPQHF
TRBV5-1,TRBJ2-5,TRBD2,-,TGCGCCAGCAGCGAGACTAGCGGGAGGCGGGAGACCCAGTACTTC,CASSETSGRRETQYF
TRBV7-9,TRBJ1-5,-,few,TGTGCCAGCAGCTCAGACCCAGGCAGGCCCCAGCATTTT,CASSSDPGRPQHF
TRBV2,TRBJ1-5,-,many,TGTGCCAGCAGTGAAGAGCGGGGGATCCAGCCCCAGCATTTT,CASSEERGIQPQHF
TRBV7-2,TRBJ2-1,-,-,TGTGCCAGCAGCTTACGGTGGACAGCAGCGCAGTTCTTC,CASSLRWTAAQFF
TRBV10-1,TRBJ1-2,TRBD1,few,TGCGCCAGCAGTGGGTCCCGGGACAGGGGCTACACCTTC,CASSGSRDRGYTF